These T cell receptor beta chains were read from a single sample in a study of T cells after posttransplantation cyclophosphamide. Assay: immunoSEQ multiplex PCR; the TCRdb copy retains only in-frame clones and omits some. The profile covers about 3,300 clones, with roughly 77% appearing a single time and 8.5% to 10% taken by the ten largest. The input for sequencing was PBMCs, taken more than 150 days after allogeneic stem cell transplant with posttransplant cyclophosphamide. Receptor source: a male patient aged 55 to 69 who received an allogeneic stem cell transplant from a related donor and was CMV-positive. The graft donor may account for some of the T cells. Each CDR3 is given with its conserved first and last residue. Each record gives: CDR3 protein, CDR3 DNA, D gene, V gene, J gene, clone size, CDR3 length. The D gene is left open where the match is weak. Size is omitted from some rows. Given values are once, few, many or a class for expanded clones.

CDR3aa: CASSLGGPPDNEQFF
CDR3nt: TGTGCCAGCAGTTTAGGTGGTCCCCCAGACAATGAGCAGTTCTTC
d_gene: .
v_gene: TRBV28
j_gene: TRBJ2-1
abundance: large
len: 15

CDR3aa: CAWSVVLAGALGNEQFF
CDR3nt: TGTGCCTGGAGTGTAGTGCTAGCGGGAGCCCTGGGCAATGAGCAGTTCTTC
d_gene: TRBD2
v_gene: TRBV30
j_gene: TRBJ2-1
abundance: .
len: 17

CDR3aa: CASSLTGTTDTQYF
CDR3nt: TGTGCCAGCAGCCTTACAGGAACCACAGATACGCAGTATTTT
d_gene: .
v_gene: TRBV11-3
j_gene: TRBJ2-3
abundance: once
len: 14

CDR3aa: CASSFPTGGADTQYF
CDR3nt: TGTGCCAGCAGCTTTCCCACAGGGGGCGCAGATACGCAGTATTTT
d_gene: TRBD1
v_gene: TRBV5-4
j_gene: TRBJ2-3
abundance: .
len: 15

CDR3aa: CASSQDSSRGQETQYF
CDR3nt: TGCGCCAGCAGCCAAGACTCCTCCAGGGGCCAAGAGACCCAGTACTTC
d_gene: .
v_gene: TRBV4-1
j_gene: TRBJ2-5
abundance: .
len: 16

CDR3aa: CASNGGGAREKLFF
CDR3nt: TGTGCCAGCAATGGTGGAGGGGCGAGAGAAAAACTGTTTTTT
d_gene: .
v_gene: TRBV2
j_gene: TRBJ1-4
abundance: .
len: 14

CDR3aa: CASSPPSTGVEKLFF
CDR3nt: TGTGCCAGCTCACCACCGAGTACAGGGGTTGAAAAACTGTTTTTT
d_gene: TRBD1
v_gene: TRBV18
j_gene: TRBJ1-4
abundance: .
len: 15

CDR3aa: CASSVDTGGQPQHF
CDR3nt: TGTGCCAGCAGCGTAGATACAGGGGGTCAGCCCCAGCATTTT
d_gene: TRBD1
v_gene: TRBV9
j_gene: TRBJ1-5
abundance: .
len: 14

CDR3aa: CASSSRHPPYEQYF
CDR3nt: TGTGCCAGCAGCTCTCGACACCCCCCCTACGAGCAGTACTTC
d_gene: .
v_gene: TRBV9
j_gene: TRBJ2-7
abundance: .
len: 14

CDR3aa: CAINPSGREYEQYF
CDR3nt: TGTGCCATCAACCCGAGCGGGAGGGAGTACGAGCAGTACTTC
d_gene: TRBD2
v_gene: TRBV10-3
j_gene: TRBJ2-7
abundance: .
len: 14